This TCR beta chain was sequenced in a study of blood T cell repertoires in COVID-19. In the study overall: COVID-19 samples, acute and convalescent, were from the United States, Italy and Spain.

Data came from immunoSEQ multiplex PCR; TCRdb stores just in-frame clones and leaves some out. The sample carries approximately 210,000 clones, approximately 78% recorded once. Germline CDR1 and CDR2: MNHEY and SVGAGI. Trimming cost V 4 bases and J 6 bases, with 7 bases left between them. The CDR3 is 11 residues long. Sequenced: peripheral blood. This receptor was identified in a woman between 40 and 50 years old with acute or convalescent COVID-19. The chain uses TRBV6-5 and TRBJ2-7; D remains unclear. As DNA, the CDR3 is TGTGCCAGCAGTTCCCCTCCCGAGCAGTACTTC. Its translation: CASSSPPEQYF.